These T cell receptor beta chains were read from a single sample in a study of shared clonotypes between healthy human individuals. Libraries were prepared by immunoSEQ multiplex PCR; TCRdb keeps only in-frame clonotypes and omits some of them. The table includes 1,400,000 or so clones, 98% detected once. Sequences were obtained from naive CD4+ T cells sorted from blood. The source of these receptors is a man aged 25 to 40 in good health. CDR3s leave out the opening cysteine and the closing phenylalanine or tryptophan. Each record gives: clone size, J gene, V gene, CDR3 protein. Part of the rows lack a size; the others show once, few, many or a class for expanded clones.

clone size: NA
J gene: TRBJ2-7
V gene: TRBV9
CDR3 protein: ASSVSTSGRAGEQY

clone size: NA
J gene: TRBJ2-7
V gene: TRBV5-1
CDR3 protein: ASSSQRGQPYEQY

clone size: NA
J gene: TRBJ2-3
V gene: TRBV19
CDR3 protein: ASTSRGTDTQY

clone size: NA
J gene: TRBJ1-1
V gene: TRBV9
CDR3 protein: ASSVGWGGSAEAF

clone size: NA
J gene: TRBJ2-1
V gene: TRBV7-8
CDR3 protein: ASSSQRGGDNEQF

clone size: NA
J gene: TRBJ1-2
V gene: TRBV11-1
CDR3 protein: ASSPDRGDGYT

clone size: NA
J gene: TRBJ2-3
V gene: TRBV9
CDR3 protein: ASSAGGTDTQY

clone size: NA
J gene: TRBJ1-1
V gene: TRBV5-1
CDR3 protein: ASRHALNTEAF

clone size: NA
J gene: TRBJ2-1
V gene: TRBV18
CDR3 protein: ASSPRPLEVGIGWNEQF

clone size: NA
J gene: TRBJ2-7
V gene: TRBV13
CDR3 protein: ASSLGPIRIAGGWYEQY

clone size: NA
J gene: TRBJ1-4
V gene: TRBV19
CDR3 protein: ASNDPRGTNEKLF

clone size: NA
J gene: TRBJ2-1
V gene: TRBV2
CDR3 protein: ASSDHTLARDNNEQF

clone size: NA
J gene: TRBJ2-5
V gene: TRBV7-2
CDR3 protein: ASSFRSPGLAVQETQY

clone size: NA
J gene: TRBJ1-5
V gene: TRBV6-4
CDR3 protein: ASSQGRGKPQH

clone size: NA
J gene: TRBJ2-4
V gene: TRBV5-6
CDR3 protein: ASSFVGVRAKNIQY

clone size: NA
J gene: TRBJ1-2
V gene: TRBV7-9
CDR3 protein: ASSPRQRKNGYT

clone size: NA
J gene: TRBJ2-7
V gene: TRBV10-1
CDR3 protein: ASSESVAGEVQY

clone size: NA
J gene: TRBJ1-4
V gene: TRBV7-2
CDR3 protein: ASSLGQGGFELF

clone size: NA
J gene: TRBJ2-7
V gene: TRBV5-6
CDR3 protein: ASSLAGTGSAEQY

clone size: NA
J gene: TRBJ2-7
V gene: TRBV18
CDR3 protein: ASSPAGTGYHEQY

clone size: NA
J gene: TRBJ2-7
V gene: TRBV5-6
CDR3 protein: ASSLVGQGLYEQY

clone size: NA
J gene: TRBJ2-1
V gene: TRBV7-8
CDR3 protein: ASSLGPSGTHNEQF

clone size: NA
J gene: TRBJ1-4
V gene: TRBV28
CDR3 protein: ASGPGGATNEKLF

clone size: NA
J gene: TRBJ2-3
V gene: TRBV9
CDR3 protein: ASSVLAGGTDTQY

clone size: NA
J gene: TRBJ2-3
V gene: TRBV5-1
CDR3 protein: ASKGTASTDTQY

clone size: once
J gene: TRBJ2-4
V gene: TRBV30
CDR3 protein: AWSVGGTGGY

clone size: once
J gene: TRBJ2-7
V gene: TRBV5-6
CDR3 protein: ASSLGGRISYEQY

clone size: NA
J gene: TRBJ1-5
V gene: TRBV28
CDR3 protein: ASSPNTGIQPQH

clone size: NA
J gene: TRBJ1-2
V gene: TRBV5-1
CDR3 protein: ASSSDSFNYGYT

clone size: NA
J gene: TRBJ2-5
V gene: TRBV7-6
CDR3 protein: ASSVRDRAPETQY

clone size: once
J gene: TRBJ2-7
V gene: TRBV19
CDR3 protein: ASSIPGQGSYEQY

clone size: NA
J gene: TRBJ2-4
V gene: TRBV7-9
CDR3 protein: ASSLTGGPPNIQY

clone size: NA
J gene: TRBJ2-5
V gene: TRBV6-1
CDR3 protein: ASSEARTGFGGTQETQY

clone size: NA
J gene: TRBJ2-7
V gene: TRBV9
CDR3 protein: ASSVGVSHEQY

clone size: NA
J gene: TRBJ2-5
V gene: TRBV7-2
CDR3 protein: ASSPRGEQETQY

clone size: once
J gene: TRBJ2-5
V gene: TRBV28
CDR3 protein: ASSPGTVQETQY

clone size: NA
J gene: TRBJ2-3
V gene: TRBV6-5
CDR3 protein: ASTSLAGADTQY

clone size: NA
J gene: TRBJ1-2
V gene: TRBV9
CDR3 protein: ASSIETLGYGYT

clone size: NA
J gene: TRBJ2-5
V gene: TRBV14
CDR3 protein: ASSPGGRAPQY

clone size: NA
J gene: TRBJ2-1
V gene: TRBV9
CDR3 protein: ASSLAVEQF

clone size: NA
J gene: TRBJ1-2
V gene: TRBV28
CDR3 protein: ASSSPGQGKGYT

clone size: NA
J gene: TRBJ1-5
V gene: TRBV19
CDR3 protein: ATSGRMNQPQH

clone size: once
J gene: TRBJ1-5
V gene: TRBV28
CDR3 protein: ATAAAGQPQH

clone size: NA
J gene: TRBJ2-5
V gene: TRBV5-1
CDR3 protein: ASSRRTSGGETQY

clone size: once
J gene: TRBJ1-5
V gene: TRBV19
CDR3 protein: ASRQPNQPQH

clone size: NA
J gene: TRBJ2-5
V gene: TRBV20-1
CDR3 protein: SEYSGETQY

clone size: NA
J gene: TRBJ1-5
V gene: TRBV21-1
CDR3 protein: ASSKVQARQPQH

clone size: NA
J gene: TRBJ1-5
V gene: TRBV6-1
CDR3 protein: ASRDLYSNQPQH

clone size: NA
J gene: TRBJ2-3
V gene: TRBV11-1
CDR3 protein: ASSSNAVGAIDTQY

clone size: NA
J gene: TRBJ2-1
V gene: TRBV10-1
CDR3 protein: ASRGTGNEQF

clone size: NA
J gene: TRBJ2-7
V gene: TRBV5-1
CDR3 protein: ASSLEPAYEQY

clone size: once
J gene: TRBJ2-1
V gene: TRBV5-1
CDR3 protein: ASSLAGLAGVENEQF